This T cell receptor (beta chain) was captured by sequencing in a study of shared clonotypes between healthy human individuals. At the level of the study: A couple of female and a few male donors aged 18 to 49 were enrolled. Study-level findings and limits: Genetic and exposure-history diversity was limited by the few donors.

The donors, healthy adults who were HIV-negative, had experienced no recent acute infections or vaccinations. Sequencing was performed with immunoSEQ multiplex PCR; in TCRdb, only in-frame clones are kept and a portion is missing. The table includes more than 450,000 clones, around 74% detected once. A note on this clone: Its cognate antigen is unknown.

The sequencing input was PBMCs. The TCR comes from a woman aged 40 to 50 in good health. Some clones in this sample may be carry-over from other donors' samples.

CDR3 region: CASTSRGAVGTEAFF. Written as DNA, the CDR3 is TGTGCCAGCACCTCCCGGGGAGCCGTCGGCACTGAAGCTTTCTTT. The V gene is TRBV7-8, the J gene TRBJ1-1, with unresolved D. The ends were cut back, 7 bases at V and 4 bases at J, with 19 bases in the middle. The CDR3 length is 15 residues. The germline gives CDR1 SGHVS, CDR2 FQNEAQ.